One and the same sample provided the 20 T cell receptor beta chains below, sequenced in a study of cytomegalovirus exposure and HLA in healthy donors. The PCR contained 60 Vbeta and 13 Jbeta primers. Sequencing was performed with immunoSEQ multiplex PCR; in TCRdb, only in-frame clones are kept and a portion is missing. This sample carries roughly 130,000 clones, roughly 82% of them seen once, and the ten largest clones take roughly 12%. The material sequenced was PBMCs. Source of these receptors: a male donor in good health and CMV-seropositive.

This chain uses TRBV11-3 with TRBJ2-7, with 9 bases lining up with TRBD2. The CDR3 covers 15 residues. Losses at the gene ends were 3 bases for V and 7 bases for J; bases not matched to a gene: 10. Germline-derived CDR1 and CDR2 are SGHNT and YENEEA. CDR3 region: CASSFSRLADPEQYF. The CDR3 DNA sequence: TGTGCCAGCAGCTTTTCCCGACTAGCGGATCCGGAGCAGTACTTC. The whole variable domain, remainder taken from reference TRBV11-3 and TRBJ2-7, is EAGVVQSPRYKIIEKKQPVAFWCNPISGHNTLYWYLQNLGQGPELLIRYENEEAVDDSQLPKDRFSAERLKGVDSTLKIQPAELGDSAVYLCASSFSRLADPEQYFGPGTRLTVT.

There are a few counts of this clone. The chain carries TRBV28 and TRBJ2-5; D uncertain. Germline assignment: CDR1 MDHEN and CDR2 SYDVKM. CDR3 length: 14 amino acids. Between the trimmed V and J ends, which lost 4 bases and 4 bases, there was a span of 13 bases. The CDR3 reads CASSSGGQRETQYF. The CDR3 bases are TGTGCCAGCAGTTCGGGTGGCCAGAGAGAGACCCAGTACTTC.

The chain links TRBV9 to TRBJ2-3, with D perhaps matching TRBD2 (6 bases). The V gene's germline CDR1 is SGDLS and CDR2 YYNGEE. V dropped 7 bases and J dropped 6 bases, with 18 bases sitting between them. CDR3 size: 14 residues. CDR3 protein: CASGKGLPADTQYF. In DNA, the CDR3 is TGTGCCAGCGGCAAGGGACTCCCGGCCGATACGCAGTATTTT.

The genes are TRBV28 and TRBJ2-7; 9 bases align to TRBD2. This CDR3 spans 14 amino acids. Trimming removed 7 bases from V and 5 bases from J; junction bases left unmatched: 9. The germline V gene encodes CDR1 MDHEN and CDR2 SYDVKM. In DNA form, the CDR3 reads TGTGCCAGCAAGTTGGCGGGAGGGACCCACGAGCAGTACTTC. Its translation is CASKLAGGTHEQYF.

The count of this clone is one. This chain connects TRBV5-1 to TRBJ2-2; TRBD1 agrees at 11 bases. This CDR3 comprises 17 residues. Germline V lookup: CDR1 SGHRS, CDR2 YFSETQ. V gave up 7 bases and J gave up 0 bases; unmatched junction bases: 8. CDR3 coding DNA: TGCGCCAGCCGGGGGACAGGGGGGGGATCGAACACCGGGGAGCTGTTTTTT. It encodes CASRGTGGGSNTGELFF. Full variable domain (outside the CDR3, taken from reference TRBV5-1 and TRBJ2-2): KAGVTQTPRYLIKTRGQQVTLSCSPISGHRSVSWYQQTPGQGLQFLFEYFSETQRNKGNFPGRFSGRQFSNSRSEMNVSTLELGDSALYLCASRGTGGGSNTGELFFGEGSRLTVL.

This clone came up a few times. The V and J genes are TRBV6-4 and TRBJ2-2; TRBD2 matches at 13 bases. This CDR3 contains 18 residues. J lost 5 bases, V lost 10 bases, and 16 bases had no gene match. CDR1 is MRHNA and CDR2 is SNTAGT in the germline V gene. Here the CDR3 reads CAKTGTSGNPKQTGELFF. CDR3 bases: TGTGCCAAAACCGGGACTAGCGGGAACCCTAAGCAAACCGGGGAGCTGTTTTTT.

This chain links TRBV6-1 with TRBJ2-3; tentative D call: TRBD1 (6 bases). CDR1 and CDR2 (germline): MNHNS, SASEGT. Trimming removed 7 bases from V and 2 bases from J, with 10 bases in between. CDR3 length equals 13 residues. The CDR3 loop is CASTGEYTDTQYF. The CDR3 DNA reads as TGTGCCAGCACAGGGGAGTACACAGATACGCAGTATTTT.

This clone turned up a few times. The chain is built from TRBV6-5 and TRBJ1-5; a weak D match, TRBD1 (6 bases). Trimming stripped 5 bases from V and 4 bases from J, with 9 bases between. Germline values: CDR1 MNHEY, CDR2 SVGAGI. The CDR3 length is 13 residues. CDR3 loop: CASSGQQNQPQHF. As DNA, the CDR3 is TGTGCCAGCAGTGGACAGCAGAATCAGCCCCAGCATTTT.

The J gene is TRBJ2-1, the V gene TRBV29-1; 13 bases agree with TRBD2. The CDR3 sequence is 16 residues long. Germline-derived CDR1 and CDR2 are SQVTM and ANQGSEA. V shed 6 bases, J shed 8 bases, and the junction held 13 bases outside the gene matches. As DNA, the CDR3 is TGCAGCGTCGCCCGGACTAGCGGGAGCAGGGTGCATGAGCAGTTCTTC. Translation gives CSVARTSGSRVHEQFF.

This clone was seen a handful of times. CDR3 region: CASSASYGGETQYF. As DNA, the CDR3 is TGTGCCAGCAGCGCCTCATACGGGGGGGAGACCCAGTACTTC. The V gene is TRBV9, the J gene TRBJ2-5; the match to TRBD2 covers 7 bases. Germline trimming cut 3 bases from V and 5 bases from J; bases unmatched to any gene: 7. The germline CDR1 and CDR2 sequences are SGDLS and YYNGEE. CDR3 length equals 14 residues.

The CDR3 DNA reads as TGTGCCAGCAGATCCTCTAGCGGGAGTAGTTACAATGAGCAGTTCTTC. Its protein is CASRSSSGSSYNEQFF. V and J are TRBV6-6 and TRBJ2-1, with 10 bases matching TRBD2. The CDR3 extends over 16 amino acids. With 6 bases clipped from V and 4 bases from J, the junction kept 9 bases outside the gene matches. Germline loops: CDR1 MNHNY, CDR2 SVGAGI (reference sequence).

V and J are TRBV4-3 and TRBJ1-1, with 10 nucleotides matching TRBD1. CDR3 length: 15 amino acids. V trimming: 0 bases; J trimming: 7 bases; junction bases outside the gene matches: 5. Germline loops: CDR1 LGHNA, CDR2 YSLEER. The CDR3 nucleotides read TGCGCCAGCAGCCAAGACTTGACAGGGGGCAATGAAGCTTTCTTT. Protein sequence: CASSQDLTGGNEAFF.

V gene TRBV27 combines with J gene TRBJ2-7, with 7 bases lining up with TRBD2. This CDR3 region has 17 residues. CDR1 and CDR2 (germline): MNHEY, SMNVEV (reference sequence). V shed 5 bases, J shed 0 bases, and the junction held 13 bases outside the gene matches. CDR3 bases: TGTGCCAGCAGTCCATCTGGGGAGGGGCTTAGCTCCTACGAGCAGTACTTC. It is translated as CASSPSGEGLSSYEQYF.

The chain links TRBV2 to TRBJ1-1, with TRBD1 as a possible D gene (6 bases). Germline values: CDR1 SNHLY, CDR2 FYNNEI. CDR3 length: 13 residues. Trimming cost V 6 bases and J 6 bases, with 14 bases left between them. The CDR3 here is CASRDTGRAEAFF. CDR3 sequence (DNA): TGTGCCAGCAGGGATACAGGGAGGGCTGAAGCTTTCTTT.

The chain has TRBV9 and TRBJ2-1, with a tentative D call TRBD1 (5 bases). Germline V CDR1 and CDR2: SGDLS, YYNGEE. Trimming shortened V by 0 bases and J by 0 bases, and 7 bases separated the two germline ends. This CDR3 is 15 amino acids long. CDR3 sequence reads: CASSVGQGSYNEQFF. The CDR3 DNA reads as TGTGCCAGCAGCGTAGGGCAGGGCTCCTACAATGAGCAGTTCTTC. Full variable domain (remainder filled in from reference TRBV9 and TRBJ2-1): DSGVTQTPKHLITATGQRVTLRCSPRSGDLSVYWYQQSLDQGLQFLIQYYNGEERAKGNILERFSAQQFPDLHSELNLSSLELGDSALYFCASSVGQGSYNEQFFGPGTRLTVL.

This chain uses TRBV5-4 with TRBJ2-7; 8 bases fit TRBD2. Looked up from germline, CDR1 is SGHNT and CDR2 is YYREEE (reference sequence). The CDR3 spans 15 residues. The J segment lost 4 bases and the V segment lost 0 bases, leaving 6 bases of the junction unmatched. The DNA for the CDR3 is TGTGCCAGCAGCTTGGCGGGAGGGAATTTTTACGAGCAGTACTTC. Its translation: CASSLAGGNFYEQYF.

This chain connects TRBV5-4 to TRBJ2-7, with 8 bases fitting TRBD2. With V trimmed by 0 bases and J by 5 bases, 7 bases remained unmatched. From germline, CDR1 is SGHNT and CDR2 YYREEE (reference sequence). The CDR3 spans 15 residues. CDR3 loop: CASSLDSGSQNEQYF. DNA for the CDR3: TGTGCCAGCAGCTTGGACAGCGGGAGTCAAAACGAGCAGTACTTC. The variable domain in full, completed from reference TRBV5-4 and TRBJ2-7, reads ETGVTQSPTHLIKTRGQQVTLRCSSQSGHNTVSWYQQALGQGPQFIFQYYREEENGRGNFPPRFSGLQFPNYSSELNVNALELDDSALYLCASSLDSGSQNEQYFGPGTRLTVT.

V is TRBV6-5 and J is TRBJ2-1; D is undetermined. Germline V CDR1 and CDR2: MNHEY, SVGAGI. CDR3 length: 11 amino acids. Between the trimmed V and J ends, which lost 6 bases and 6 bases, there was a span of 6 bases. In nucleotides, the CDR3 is TGTGCCAGCAGACAGACCAATGAGCAGTTCTTC. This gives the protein CASRQTNEQFF.

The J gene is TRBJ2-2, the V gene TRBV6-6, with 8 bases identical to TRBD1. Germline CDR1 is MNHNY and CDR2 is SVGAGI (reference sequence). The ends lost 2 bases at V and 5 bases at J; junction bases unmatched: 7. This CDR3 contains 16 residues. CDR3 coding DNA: TGTGCCAGCAGTTACCCCAGGGGGCAACGGACCGGGGAGCTGTTTTTT. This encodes CASSYPRGQRTGELFF.

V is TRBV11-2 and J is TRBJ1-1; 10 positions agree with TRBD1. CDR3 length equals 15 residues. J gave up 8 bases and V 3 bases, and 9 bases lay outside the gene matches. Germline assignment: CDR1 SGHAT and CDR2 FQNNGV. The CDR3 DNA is TGTGCCAGCAGCTTCGAGACAGGGGGCGCAGAGGAAGCTTTCTTT. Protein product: CASSFETGGAEEAFF.